This T cell receptor beta chain was retrieved from a study of cytomegalovirus exposure and HLA in healthy donors. Study findings and constraints: Associated with cytomegalovirus, according to the listing, were some 150 TCR beta chains. It was confirmed in vitro that a few of the CMV-associated chains were specific for CMV antigens.

Concerning this clone itself: Its antigen is not known.

The germline V gene encodes CDR1 LNHDA and CDR2 SQIVND (reference sequence). Unmatched junction bases numbered 7, after V lost 6 bases and J lost 5 bases. The CDR3 is made up of 13 amino acids. Measured with immunoSEQ multiplex PCR; TCRdb has only the in-frame clones, and not every one. The table has 250,000 to 400,000 clones, 88% seen once; the top ten hold approximately 0.95%. The sequenced sample consisted of PBMCs. The clonotype comes from a man aged 25 to 40 in good health and CMV-seronegative. The V gene is TRBV19, the J gene TRBJ2-7, with 7 bases aligning to TRBD1. The CDR3 is CASSRQGPHEQYF. DNA of the CDR3: TGTGCCAGTAGCCGACAGGGACCCCACGAGCAGTACTTC.